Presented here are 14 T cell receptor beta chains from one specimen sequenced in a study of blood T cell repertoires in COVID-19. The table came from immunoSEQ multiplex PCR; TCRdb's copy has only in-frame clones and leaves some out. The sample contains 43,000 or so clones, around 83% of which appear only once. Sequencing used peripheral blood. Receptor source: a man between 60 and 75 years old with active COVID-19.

The CDR3 nucleotides are TGTGCCAGCGAAGGGGTGCTTAATGAAAAACTGTTTTTT. It codes for CASEGVLNEKLFF. This chain links TRBV2 with TRBJ1-4; D might be TRBD1 (5 bases). Germline V gene lookup returns CDR1 SNHLY and CDR2 FYNNEI. This CDR3 is built from 13 residues. The V and J ends lost 8 bases and 4 bases respectively, with 11 bases between them.

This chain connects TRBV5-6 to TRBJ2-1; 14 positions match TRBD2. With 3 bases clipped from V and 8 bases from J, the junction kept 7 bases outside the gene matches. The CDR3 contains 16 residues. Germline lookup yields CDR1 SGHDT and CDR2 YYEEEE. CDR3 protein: CASSWGPGLAGDEQFF. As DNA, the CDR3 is TGTGCCAGCAGCTGGGGACCGGGACTAGCGGGAGATGAGCAGTTCTTC. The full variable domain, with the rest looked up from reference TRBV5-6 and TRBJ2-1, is DAGVTQSPTHLIKTRGQQVTLRCSPKSGHDTVSWYQQALGQGPQFIFQYYEEEERQRGNFPDRFSGHQFPNYSSELNVNALLLGDSALYLCASSWGPGLAGDEQFFGPGTRLTVL.

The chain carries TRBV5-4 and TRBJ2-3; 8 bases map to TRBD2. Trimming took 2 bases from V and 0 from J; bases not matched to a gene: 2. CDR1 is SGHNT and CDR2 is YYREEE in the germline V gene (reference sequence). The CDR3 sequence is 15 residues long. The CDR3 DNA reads TGTGCCAGCAGCTTAGCGGGAGTGAGCACAGATACGCAGTATTTT. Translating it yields CASSLAGVSTDTQYF.

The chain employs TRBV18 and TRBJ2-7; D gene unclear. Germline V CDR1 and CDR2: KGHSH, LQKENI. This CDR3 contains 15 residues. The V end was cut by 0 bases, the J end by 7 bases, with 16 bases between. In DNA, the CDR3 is TGTGCCAGCTCACCACCGAGCGACGATTCACAAGAGCAGTACTTC. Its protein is CASSPPSDDSQEQYF.

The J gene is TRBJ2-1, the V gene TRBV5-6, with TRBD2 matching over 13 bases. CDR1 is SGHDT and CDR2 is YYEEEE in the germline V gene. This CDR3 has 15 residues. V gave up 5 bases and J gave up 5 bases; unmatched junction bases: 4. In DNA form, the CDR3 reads TGTGCCAGCAGATCAGGACTAGCGGGAGACAATGAGCAGTTCTTC. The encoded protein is CASRSGLAGDNEQFF. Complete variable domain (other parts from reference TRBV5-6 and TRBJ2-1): DAGVTQSPTHLIKTRGQQVTLRCSPKSGHDTVSWYQQALGQGPQFIFQYYEEEERQRGNFPDRFSGHQFPNYSSELNVNALLLGDSALYLCASRSGLAGDNEQFFGPGTRLTVL.

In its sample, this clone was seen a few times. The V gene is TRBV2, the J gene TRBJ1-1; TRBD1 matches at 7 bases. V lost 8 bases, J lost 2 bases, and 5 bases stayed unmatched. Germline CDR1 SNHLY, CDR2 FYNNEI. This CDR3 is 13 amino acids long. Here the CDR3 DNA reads TGTGCCAGCTGGGGACAGATAAACACTGAAGCTTTCTTT. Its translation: CASWGQINTEAFF.

CDR3 sequence (DNA): TGTGCCAGCAGTTTGGCAGGAGGGGAGCTGTTTTTT. This codes for CASSLAGGELFF. The rearrangement uses TRBV12-3 or TRBV12-4 and TRBJ2-2, with D hard to call. The CDR3 loop spans 12 amino acids. V shed 3 bases and J shed 8 bases, with 7 bases lying between them.

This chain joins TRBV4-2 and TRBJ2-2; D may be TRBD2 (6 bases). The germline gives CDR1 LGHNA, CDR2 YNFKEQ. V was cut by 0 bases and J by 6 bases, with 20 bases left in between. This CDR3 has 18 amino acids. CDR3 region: CASSQDQILGGVPGELFF. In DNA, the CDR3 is TGTGCCAGCAGCCAAGACCAAATCCTTGGCGGGGTTCCCGGGGAGCTGTTTTTT.

Written as DNA, the CDR3 is TGCGCCAGCAGCCAAGACAAACAGGGGCACTACAATGAGCAGTTCTTC. Translating gives CASSQDKQGHYNEQFF. The chain couples TRBV4-1 to TRBJ2-1; 7 bases fit TRBD1. Germline trimming cut 0 bases from V and 3 bases from J; bases unmatched to any gene: 5. The length of the CDR3 is 16 residues. Germline V gene lookup returns CDR1 MGHRA and CDR2 YSYEKL.

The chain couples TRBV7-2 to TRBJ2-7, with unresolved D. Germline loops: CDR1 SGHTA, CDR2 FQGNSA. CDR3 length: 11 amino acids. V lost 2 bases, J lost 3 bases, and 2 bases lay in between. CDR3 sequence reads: CASSLRYEQYF. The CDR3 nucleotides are TGTGCCAGCAGCTTACGCTACGAGCAGTACTTC.

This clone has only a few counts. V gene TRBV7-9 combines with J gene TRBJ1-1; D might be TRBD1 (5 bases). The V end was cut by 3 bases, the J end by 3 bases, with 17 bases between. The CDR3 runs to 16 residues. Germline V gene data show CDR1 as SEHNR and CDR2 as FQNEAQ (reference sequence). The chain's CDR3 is CASSFGTPLRDTEAFF. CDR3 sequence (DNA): TGTGCCAGCAGCTTCGGGACTCCTCTGCGGGACACTGAAGCTTTCTTT. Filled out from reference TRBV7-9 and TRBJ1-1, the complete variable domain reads DTGVSQNPRHKITKRGQNVTFRCDPISEHNRLYWYRQTLGQGPEFLTYFQNEAQLEKSRLLSDRFSAERPKGSFSTLEIQRTEQGDSAMYLCASSFGTPLRDTEAFFGQGTRLTVV.

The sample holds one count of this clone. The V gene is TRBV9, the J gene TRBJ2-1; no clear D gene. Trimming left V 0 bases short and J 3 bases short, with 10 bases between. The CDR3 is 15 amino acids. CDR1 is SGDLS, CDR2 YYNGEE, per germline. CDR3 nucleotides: TGTGCCAGCAGCGTAGCGGGTTCCTACTACAATGAGCAGTTCTTC. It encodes CASSVAGSYYNEQFF.

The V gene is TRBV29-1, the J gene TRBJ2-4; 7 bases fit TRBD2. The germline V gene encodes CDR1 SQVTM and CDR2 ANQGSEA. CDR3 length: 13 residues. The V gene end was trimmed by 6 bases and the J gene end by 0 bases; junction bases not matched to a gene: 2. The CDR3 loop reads CSVGEGAKNIQYF. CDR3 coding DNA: TGCAGCGTCGGGGAGGGAGCCAAAAACATTCAGTACTTC.

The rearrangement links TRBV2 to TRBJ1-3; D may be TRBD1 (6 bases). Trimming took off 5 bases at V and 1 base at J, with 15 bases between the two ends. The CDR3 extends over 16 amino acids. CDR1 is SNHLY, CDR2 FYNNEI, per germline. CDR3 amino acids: CASSSGQWTSGNTIYF. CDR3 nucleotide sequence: TGTGCCAGCAGTTCCGGACAGTGGACGTCTGGAAACACCATATATTTT.